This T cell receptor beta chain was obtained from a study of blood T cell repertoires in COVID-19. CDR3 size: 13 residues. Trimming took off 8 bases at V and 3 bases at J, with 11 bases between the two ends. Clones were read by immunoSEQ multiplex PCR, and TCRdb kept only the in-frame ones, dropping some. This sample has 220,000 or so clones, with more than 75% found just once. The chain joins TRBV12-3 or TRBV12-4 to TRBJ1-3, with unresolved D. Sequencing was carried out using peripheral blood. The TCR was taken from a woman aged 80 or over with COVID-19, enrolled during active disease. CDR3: CASVAGGGNTIYF. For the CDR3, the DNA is TGTGCCAGCGTCGCAGGAGGTGGAAACACCATATATTTT.